The rows below give T cell receptor beta chains drawn from one sample of a study of blood T cell repertoires in COVID-19. Clones were read by immunoSEQ multiplex PCR, and TCRdb kept only the in-frame ones, dropping some. The profile shows 150,000 or so clones, roughly 80% of them singletons. The material sequenced was PBMCs or T cells enriched from blood (not recorded which). The source of these receptors is a man aged 45-65 years who had recovered from COVID-19. The CDR3 runs from the conserved cysteine through the conserved F or W. Not every row has a clone size; where given, it reads once, few, many or a size class.

CDR3 length	clone size	V gene	CDR3 protein
16	-	TRBV2	CASILYASGSSYEQYF
12	-	TRBV6-6	CASSPGAYEQYF
17	-	TRBV7-3	CASSLRWRSTQPNEQFF
16	few	TRBV19	CASNSDSRYSNQPQHF
13	-	TRBV27	CASSLEGEQPQHF
12	many	TRBV29-1	CSADQGRNTIYF
15	-	TRBV4-2	CASSLTTGGREKLFF
16	-	TRBV7-3	CASSVGRGNKNTEAFF
13	-	TRBV7-9	CASCSTGYNEQFF
13	-	TRBV7-9	CASSGTSRSEQYF
15	-	TRBV10-2	CASRTSGGIADTQYF
14	-	TRBV27	CASRQPGHHYGYTF
14	-	TRBV7-2	CASSLAGQGDEQFF
13	-	TRBV27	CASSFRGLSGYTF
15	-	TRBV28	CASNLRGGGRQPQHF
13	-	TRBV5-4	CASSVGQGNEQFF
14	-	TRBV10-3	CAISEDRRNQPQHF
14	-	TRBV5-1	CASSPGQGGGEQYF
16	-	TRBV10-1	CASSESAGTLQETQYF
12	-	TRBV12-3/TRBV12-4	CASSADLNTIYF
14	-	TRBV5-1	CASSLDRAMHEQFF
15	-	TRBV6-5	CASSYSGRVGQPQHF
15	-	TRBV6-2/TRBV6-3	CASSYEGGGYQPQHF
14	-	TRBV11-3	CASSLGGTNTEAFF
13	once	TRBV6-5	CASSTRSDSPLHF
15	-	TRBV4-1	CASSQGGLAENIQYF
13	-	TRBV5-4	CASSRGQIYEQYF
14	-	TRBV5-1	CASTRGGRGDTQYF
15	-	TRBV7-8	CASSSRGYGDYGYTF
15	-	TRBV5-3	CARSTRDSGTDTQYF
15	-	TRBV5-6	CASSLVRAGTDTQYF
14	few	TRBV2	CASRDRGRPYGYTF
19	-	TRBV6-2/TRBV6-3	CASSSSPRIQGSNMNEQFF
13	-	TRBV18	CASTRDSSTEAFF
14	-	TRBV2	CASSEQGAREKLFF
14	-	TRBV27	CASSFSQFQETQYF
15	-	TRBV3-1/TRBV3-2	CASSQGQGGNQPQHF
13	-	TRBV12-3/TRBV12-4	CASSSTPPRSYTF
14	-	TRBV19	CASSIGTGRLEQFF
15	-	TRBV5-4	CASSLQGRSTDTQYF